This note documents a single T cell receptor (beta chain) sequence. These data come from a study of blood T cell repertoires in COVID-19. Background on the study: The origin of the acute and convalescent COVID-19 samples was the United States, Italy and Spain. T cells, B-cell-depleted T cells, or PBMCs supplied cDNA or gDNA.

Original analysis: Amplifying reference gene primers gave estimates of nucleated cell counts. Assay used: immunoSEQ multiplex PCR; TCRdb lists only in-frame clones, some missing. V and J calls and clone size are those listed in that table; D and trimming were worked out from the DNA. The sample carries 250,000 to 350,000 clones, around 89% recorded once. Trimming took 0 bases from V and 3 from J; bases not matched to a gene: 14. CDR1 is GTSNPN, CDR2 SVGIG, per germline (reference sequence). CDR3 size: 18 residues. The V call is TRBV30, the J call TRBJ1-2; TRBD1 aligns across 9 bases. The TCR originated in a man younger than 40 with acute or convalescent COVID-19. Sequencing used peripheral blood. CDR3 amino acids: CAWSVVWDRVNYDYGYTF. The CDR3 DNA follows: TGTGCCTGGAGTGTTGTATGGGACAGGGTCAATTATGACTATGGCTACACCTTC. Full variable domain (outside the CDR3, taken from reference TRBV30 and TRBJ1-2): SQTIHQWPATLVQPVGSPLSLECTVEGTSNPNLYWYRQAAGRGLQLLFYSVGIGQISSEVPQNLSASRPQDRQFILSSKKLLLSDSGFYLCAWSVVWDRVNYDYGYTFGSGTRLTVV.